The 14 T cell receptor beta chains given below trace back to one sample, sequenced in a study of blood T cell repertoires in COVID-19. Method: immunoSEQ multiplex PCR; TCRdb's copy keeps in-frame clones and lacks some. The sample yields hundreds of thousands of clones, roughly 90% seen once. The material sequenced was peripheral blood. These receptors all stem from a man aged 60 to 69 with COVID-19, enrolled during active disease.

The chain has TRBV28 and TRBJ2-1; D may be TRBD2 (6 bases). Trimming removed 7 bases from V and 2 bases from J, with 12 bases in between. CDR3 size: 14 residues. Germline loops: CDR1 MDHEN, CDR2 SYDVKM. The CDR3 nucleotides read TGTGCCAGCACCGGCGGCGGGACCTACAATGAGCAGTTCTTC. Protein product: CASTGGGTYNEQFF. Together with reference TRBV28 and TRBJ2-1, the CDR3 gives the full variable domain: DVKVTQSSRYLVKRTGEKVFLECVQDMDHENMFWYRQDPGLGLRLIYFSYDVKMKEKGDIPEGYSVSREKKERFSLILESASTNQTSMYLCASTGGGTYNEQFFGPGTRLTVL.

CDR3 loop: CASSQEGSGRGYTDTQYF. CDR3 bases: TGTGCCAGCAGCCAAGAGGGGTCCGGGCGGGGGTACACAGATACGCAGTATTTT. This rearrangement joins TRBV4-2 to TRBJ2-3; TRBD2 agrees at 7 bases. V lost 0 bases to trimming and J lost 2 bases; unmatched junction nucleotides: 11. The CDR3 is 18 residues long. The V gene's germline CDR1 is LGHNA and CDR2 YNFKEQ.

The chain employs TRBV2 and TRBJ1-5; D remains ambiguous. V was cut by 5 bases and J by 7 bases, with 12 bases left in between. The CDR3 is 13 residues long. Germline V gene data show CDR1 as SNHLY and CDR2 as FYNNEI. CDR3 in amino acids: CASSPIPEQPQHF. The DNA of the CDR3 is TGTGCCAGCAGTCCGATACCGGAGCAGCCCCAGCATTTT.

The genes are TRBV4-1 and TRBJ1-6, with 11 bases that match TRBD1. Looked up from germline, CDR1 is MGHRA and CDR2 is YSYEKL. J gave up 12 bases and V 4 bases, and 11 bases lay outside the gene matches. CDR3 size: 16 residues. The CDR3 DNA sequence: TGCGCCAGCAGCCGAACCCCCGGGACAGGGGGGCAACCCCTCCACTTT. The encoded protein is CASSRTPGTGGQPLHF.

The J gene is TRBJ1-2, the V gene TRBV5-1; 7 bases are a match to TRBD1. CDR3 length: 13 amino acids. CDR1 SGHRS and CDR2 YFSETQ come from the germline V gene. J gave up 13 bases and V 0 bases, and 9 bases lay outside the gene matches. The CDR3: CASSLGATGPSTF. CDR3 sequence (DNA): TGCGCCAGCAGCTTGGGGGCGACAGGGCCCTCCACCTTC.

The chain couples TRBV28 to TRBJ2-7; a possible D gene is TRBD2 (5 bases). Germline values: CDR1 MDHEN, CDR2 SYDVKM. Trimming took off 6 bases at V and 3 bases at J, with 21 bases between the two ends. The CDR3 loop spans 16 amino acids. This CDR3 is CASRGRVGSALYEQYF. CDR3 coding DNA: TGTGCCAGCAGGGGAAGAGTGGGTAGCGCACTCTACGAGCAGTACTTC.

The J gene is TRBJ1-6, the V gene TRBV30; 9 nucleotides agree with TRBD1. The CDR3 loop spans 15 amino acids. V lost 3 bases, J lost 7 bases, and 7 bases stayed unmatched. Germline V CDR1 and CDR2: GTSNPN, SVGIG (reference sequence). The DNA of the CDR3 is TGTGCCTGGAGAGCTACGGGGACAGGGAATTCACCCCTCCACTTT. It is translated as CAWRATGTGNSPLHF.

This clone was seen only a few times. CDR3 DNA sequence: TGTGCCAGCAGCTTCACTAGCGGGAGCGAAGGGTACGAGCAGTACTTC. Amino acid sequence: CASSFTSGSEGYEQYF. This chain links TRBV7-2 with TRBJ2-7; 11 bases align to TRBD2. After removal of 3 bases from V and 4 bases from J, the junction contained 8 bases not matched to a gene. CDR1 is SGHTA and CDR2 is FQGNSA in the germline V gene. The CDR3 totals 16 residues.

This chain connects TRBV16 to TRBJ1-2, with D possibly being TRBD1 (5 bases). The CDR3 covers 14 residues. V was clipped by 0 bases and J by 4 bases, with 9 bases between them. CDR1 KGHSY and CDR2 FQNENV come from the germline V gene. Written as DNA, the CDR3 is TGTGCCAGCAGCCAATCTCCTAGGGGCTATGGCTACACCTTC. As protein: CASSQSPRGYGYTF.

The chain couples TRBV28 to TRBJ1-2, with 7 bases that match TRBD1. With V trimmed by 5 bases and J by 5 bases, 2 bases remained unmatched. The CDR3 contains 12 residues. Per the germline V gene, CDR1 is MDHEN and CDR2 is SYDVKM. CDR3 sequence reads: CASSVDRYGYTF. CDR3 DNA: TGTGCCAGCAGTGTGGACAGGTATGGCTACACCTTC.

The chain employs TRBV19 and TRBJ2-1, with 13 positions matching TRBD2. Trimming at V came to 5 bases and at J to 4 bases, leaving 2 bases not matched to a gene. Germline V gene sequence: CDR1 LNHDA, CDR2 SQIVND (reference sequence). CDR3 length equals 15 residues. This chain's CDR3 is CASSLGLAGYNEQFF. CDR3 in DNA: TGTGCCAGTAGTCTGGGACTAGCGGGGTACAATGAGCAGTTCTTC.

The V gene is TRBV19, the J gene TRBJ1-1; TRBD1 might be the D (6 bases). The CDR3 extends over 15 amino acids. The V and J ends lost 7 bases and 4 bases respectively, with 19 bases between them. Per germline, CDR1 LNHDA and CDR2 SQIVND (reference sequence). CDR3 in amino acids: CASTPGRGATTEAFF. The CDR3 DNA reads as TGTGCCAGTACCCCAGGTCGGGGGGCGACCACTGAAGCTTTCTTT.

V is TRBV24-1 and J is TRBJ2-2, with 7 nucleotides matching TRBD1. CDR1 is KGHDR, CDR2 SFDVKD, per germline. Trimming took 1 base from V and 4 from J; bases not matched to a gene: 8. The length of the CDR3 is 17 residues. CDR3 protein: CATSDFPGQLFTGELFF. The DNA for the CDR3 is TGTGCCACCAGTGATTTCCCGGGACAGCTTTTCACCGGGGAGCTGTTTTTT.

This clone appeared once. The chain couples TRBV30 to TRBJ1-3, with a weak D call TRBD1 (5 bases). This CDR3 comprises 14 residues. Germline V gives CDR1 GTSNPN, CDR2 SVGIG (reference sequence). The ends were cut back, 0 bases at V and 4 bases at J, with 10 bases in the middle. For the CDR3, the DNA is TGTGCCTGGAGTGTTATCGGGGGGGGAAACACCATATATTTT. It translates to CAWSVIGGGNTIYF.